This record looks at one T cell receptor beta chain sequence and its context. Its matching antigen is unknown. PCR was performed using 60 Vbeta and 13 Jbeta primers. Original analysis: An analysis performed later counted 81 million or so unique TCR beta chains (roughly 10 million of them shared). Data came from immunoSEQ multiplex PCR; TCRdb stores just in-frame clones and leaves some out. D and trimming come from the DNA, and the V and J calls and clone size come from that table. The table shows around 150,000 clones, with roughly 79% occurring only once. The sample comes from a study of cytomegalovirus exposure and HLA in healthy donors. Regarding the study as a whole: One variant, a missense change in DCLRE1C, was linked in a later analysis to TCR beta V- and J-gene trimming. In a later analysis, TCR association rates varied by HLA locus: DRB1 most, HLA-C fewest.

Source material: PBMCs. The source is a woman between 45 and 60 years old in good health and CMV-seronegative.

CDR3 protein: CASSLQGTPTEAFF. CDR3 DNA: TGTGCCAGCAGCCTACAAGGGACACCTACTGAAGCTTTCTTT. The genes are TRBV9 and TRBJ1-1; TRBD1 is a possible D gene (6 bases). From germline, CDR1 is SGDLS and CDR2 YYNGEE. The CDR3 covers 14 residues. The V and J ends lost 4 bases and 5 bases respectively, with 15 bases between them.